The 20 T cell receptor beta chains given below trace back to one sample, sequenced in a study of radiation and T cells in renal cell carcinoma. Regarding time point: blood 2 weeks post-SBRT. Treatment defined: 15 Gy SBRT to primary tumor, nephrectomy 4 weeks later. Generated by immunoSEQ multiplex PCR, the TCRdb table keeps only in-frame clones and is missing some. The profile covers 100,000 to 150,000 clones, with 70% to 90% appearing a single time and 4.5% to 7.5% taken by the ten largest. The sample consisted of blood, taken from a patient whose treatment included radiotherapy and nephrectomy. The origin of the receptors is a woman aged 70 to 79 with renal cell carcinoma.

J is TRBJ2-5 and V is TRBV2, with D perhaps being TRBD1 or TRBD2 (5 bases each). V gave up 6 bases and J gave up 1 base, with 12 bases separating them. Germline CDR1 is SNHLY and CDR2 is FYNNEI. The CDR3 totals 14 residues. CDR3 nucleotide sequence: TGTGCCAGCAGCGATACGGGACCCCAAGAGACCCAGTACTTC. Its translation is CASSDTGPQETQYF.

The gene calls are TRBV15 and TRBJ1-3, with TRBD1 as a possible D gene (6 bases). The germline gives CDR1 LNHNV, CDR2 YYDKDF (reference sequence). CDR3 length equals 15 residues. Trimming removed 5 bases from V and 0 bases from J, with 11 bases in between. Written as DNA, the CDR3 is TGTGCCACCAGCCGAAGACAGGCCTCTGGAAACACCATATATTTT. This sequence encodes CATSRRQASGNTIYF.

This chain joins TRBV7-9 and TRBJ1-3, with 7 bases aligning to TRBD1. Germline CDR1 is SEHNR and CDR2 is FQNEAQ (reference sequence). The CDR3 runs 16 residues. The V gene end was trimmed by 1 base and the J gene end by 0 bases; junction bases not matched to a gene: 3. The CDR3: CASSLETGSSGNTIYF. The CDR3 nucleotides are TGTGCCAGCAGCTTAGAGACAGGGTCCTCTGGAAACACCATATATTTT. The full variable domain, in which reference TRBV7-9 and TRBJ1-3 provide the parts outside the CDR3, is DTGVSQNPRHKITKRGQNVTFRCDPISEHNRLYWYRQTLGQGPEFLTYFQNEAQLEKSRLLSDRFSAERPKGSFSTLEIQRTEQGDSAMYLCASSLETGSSGNTIYFGEGSWLTVV.

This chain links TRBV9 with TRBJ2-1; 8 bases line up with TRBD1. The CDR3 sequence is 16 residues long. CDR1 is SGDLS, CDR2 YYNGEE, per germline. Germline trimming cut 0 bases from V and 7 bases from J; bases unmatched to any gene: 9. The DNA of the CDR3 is TGTGCCAGCAGCGTAGATCTGACAGGGGTTAGGAATGAGCAGTTCTTC. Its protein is CASSVDLTGVRNEQFF.

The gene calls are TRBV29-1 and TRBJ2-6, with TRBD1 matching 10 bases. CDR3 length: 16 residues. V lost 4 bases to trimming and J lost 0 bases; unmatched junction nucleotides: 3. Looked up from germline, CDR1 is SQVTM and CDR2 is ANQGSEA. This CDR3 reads CSVGQGALSGANVLTF. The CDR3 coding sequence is TGCAGCGTTGGACAGGGGGCACTCTCTGGGGCCAACGTCCTGACTTTC.

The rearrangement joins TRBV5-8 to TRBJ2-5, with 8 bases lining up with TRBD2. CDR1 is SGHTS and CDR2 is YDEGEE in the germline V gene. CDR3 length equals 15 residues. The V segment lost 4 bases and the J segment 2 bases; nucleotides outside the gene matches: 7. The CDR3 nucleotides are TGTGCCAGCAGCAACGGGGGGGGGCTTCAAGAGACCCAGTACTTC. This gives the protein CASSNGGGLQETQYF.

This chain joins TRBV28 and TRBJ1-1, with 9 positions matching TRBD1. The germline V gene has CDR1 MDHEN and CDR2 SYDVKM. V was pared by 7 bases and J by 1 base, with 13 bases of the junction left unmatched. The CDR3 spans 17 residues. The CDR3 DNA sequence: TGTGCCAGCACCAGTCAGGACAGGGGCATTCGGAACACTGAAGCTTTCTTT. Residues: CASTSQDRGIRNTEAFF.

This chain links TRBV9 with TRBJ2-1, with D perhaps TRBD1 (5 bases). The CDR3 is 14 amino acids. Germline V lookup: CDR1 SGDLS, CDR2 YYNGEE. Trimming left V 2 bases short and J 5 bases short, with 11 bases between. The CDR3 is CASSVQGRDNEQFF. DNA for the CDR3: TGTGCCAGCAGCGTCCAGGGTCGGGACAATGAGCAGTTCTTC.

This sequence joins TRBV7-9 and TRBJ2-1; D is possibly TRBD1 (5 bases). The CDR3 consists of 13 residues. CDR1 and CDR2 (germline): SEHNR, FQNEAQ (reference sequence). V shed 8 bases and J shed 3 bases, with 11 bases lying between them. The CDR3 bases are TGTGCCAGCTCAAAGGGGCTCTACAATGAGCAGTTCTTC. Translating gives CASSKGLYNEQFF.

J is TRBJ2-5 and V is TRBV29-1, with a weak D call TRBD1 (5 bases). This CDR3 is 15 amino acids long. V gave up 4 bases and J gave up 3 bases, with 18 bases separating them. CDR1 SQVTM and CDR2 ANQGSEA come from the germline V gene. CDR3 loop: CSVGDWQGTKETQYF. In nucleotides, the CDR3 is TGCAGCGTTGGGGATTGGCAGGGCACTAAAGAGACCCAGTACTTC. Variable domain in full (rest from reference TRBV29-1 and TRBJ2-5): SAVISQKPSRDICQRGTSLTIQCQVDSQVTMMFWYRQQPGQSLTLIATANQGSEATYESGFVIDKFPISRPNLTFSTLTVSNMSPEDSSIYLCSVGDWQGTKETQYFGPGTRLLVL.

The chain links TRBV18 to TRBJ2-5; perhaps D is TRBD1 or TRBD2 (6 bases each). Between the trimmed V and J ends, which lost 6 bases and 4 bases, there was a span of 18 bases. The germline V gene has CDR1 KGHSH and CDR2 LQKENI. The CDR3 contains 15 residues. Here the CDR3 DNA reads TGTGCCAGCTCCACGTTGGGGGGCTTGAGAGAGACCCAGTACTTC. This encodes CASSTLGGLRETQYF.

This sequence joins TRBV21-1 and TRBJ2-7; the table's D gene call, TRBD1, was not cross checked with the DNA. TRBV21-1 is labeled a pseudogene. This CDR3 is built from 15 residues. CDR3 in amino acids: CASITDRAISYEQYF. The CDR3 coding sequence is TGTGCCAGCATTACGGACAGGGCTATTTCCTACGAGCAGTACTTC.

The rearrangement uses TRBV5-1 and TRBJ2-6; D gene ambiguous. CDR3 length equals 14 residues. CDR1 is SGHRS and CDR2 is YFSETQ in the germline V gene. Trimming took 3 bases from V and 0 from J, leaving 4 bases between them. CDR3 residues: CASSSTSGANVLTF. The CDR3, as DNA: TGCGCCAGCAGCTCGACCTCTGGGGCCAACGTCCTGACTTTC.

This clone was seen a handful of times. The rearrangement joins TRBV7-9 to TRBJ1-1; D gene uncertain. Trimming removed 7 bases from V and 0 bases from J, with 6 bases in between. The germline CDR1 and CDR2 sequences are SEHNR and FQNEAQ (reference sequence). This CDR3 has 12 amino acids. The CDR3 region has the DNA TGTGCCAGCACCTACATGAACACTGAAGCTTTCTTT. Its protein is CASTYMNTEAFF.

DNA for the CDR3: TGTGCCAGCATCCCGAGGGCAGGGAGCTCCTACGAGCAGTACTTC. This encodes CASIPRAGSSYEQYF. The chain couples TRBV7-2 to TRBJ2-7, with D tentatively TRBD1 or TRBD2 (5 bases each). V lost 7 bases to trimming and J lost 0 bases, with 16 bases between them. There are 15 residues in the CDR3. CDR1 and CDR2 from the germline V gene are SGHTA and FQGNSA.

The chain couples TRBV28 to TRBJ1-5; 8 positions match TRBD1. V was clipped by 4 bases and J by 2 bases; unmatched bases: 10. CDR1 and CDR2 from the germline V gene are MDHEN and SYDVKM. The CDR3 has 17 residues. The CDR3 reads CASSSVQGGEGNQPQHF. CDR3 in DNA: TGTGCCAGCAGTTCAGTACAGGGGGGTGAGGGCAATCAGCCCCAGCATTTT.

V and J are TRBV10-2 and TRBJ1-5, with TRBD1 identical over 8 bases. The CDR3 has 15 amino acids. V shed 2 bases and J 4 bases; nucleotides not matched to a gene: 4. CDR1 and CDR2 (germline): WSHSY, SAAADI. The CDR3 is CASSEPRQGNQPQHF. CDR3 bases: TGCGCCAGCAGTGAGCCCCGACAGGGGAATCAGCCCCAGCATTTT.

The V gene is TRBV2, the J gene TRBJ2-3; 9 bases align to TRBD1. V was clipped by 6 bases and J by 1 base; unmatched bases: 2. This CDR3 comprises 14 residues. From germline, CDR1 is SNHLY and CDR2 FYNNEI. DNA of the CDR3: TGTGCCAGCAGCCGGGACAGGGGCACAGATACGCAGTATTTT. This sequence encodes CASSRDRGTDTQYF.

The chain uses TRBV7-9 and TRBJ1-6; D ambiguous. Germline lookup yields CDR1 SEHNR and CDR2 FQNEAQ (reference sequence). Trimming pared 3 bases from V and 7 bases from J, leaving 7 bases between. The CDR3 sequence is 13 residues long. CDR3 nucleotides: TGTGCCAGCAGCTTTAAGGGAAATTCACCCCTCCACTTT. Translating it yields CASSFKGNSPLHF. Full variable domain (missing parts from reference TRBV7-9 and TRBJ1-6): DTGVSQNPRHKITKRGQNVTFRCDPISEHNRLYWYRQTLGQGPEFLTYFQNEAQLEKSRLLSDRFSAERPKGSFSTLEIQRTEQGDSAMYLCASSFKGNSPLHFGNGTRLTVT.

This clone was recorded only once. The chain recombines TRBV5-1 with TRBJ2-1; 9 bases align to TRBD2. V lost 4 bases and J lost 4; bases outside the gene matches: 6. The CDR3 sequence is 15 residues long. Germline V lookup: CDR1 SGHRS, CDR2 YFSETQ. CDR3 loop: CASSESSGVYNEQFF. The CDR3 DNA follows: TGCGCCAGCAGCGAGTCTAGCGGGGTGTACAATGAGCAGTTCTTC.